The source of this TCR beta chain is a study of preoperative IRX-2 immunotherapy in early breast cancer. The table came from immunoSEQ multiplex PCR; TCRdb's copy has only in-frame clones and leaves some out. The table lists about 3,900 clones, around two thirds of them singletons. Treatment specified: preoperative locoregional IRX-2 cytokine immunotherapy. Source: tumor tissue, taken after IRX-2 immunotherapy. This TCR came from a human donor with breast cancer.

The CDR3 bases are TGTGCCAGCAGCTTACTAGGTTTTGAAAAACTGTTTTTT. Protein sequence: CASSLLGFEKLFF. The V gene is TRBV28, the J gene TRBJ1-4, with D uncertain. CDR1 MDHEN and CDR2 SYDVKM come from the germline V gene. This CDR3 has 13 amino acids. Trimming left V 6 bases short and J 7 bases short, with 12 bases between.